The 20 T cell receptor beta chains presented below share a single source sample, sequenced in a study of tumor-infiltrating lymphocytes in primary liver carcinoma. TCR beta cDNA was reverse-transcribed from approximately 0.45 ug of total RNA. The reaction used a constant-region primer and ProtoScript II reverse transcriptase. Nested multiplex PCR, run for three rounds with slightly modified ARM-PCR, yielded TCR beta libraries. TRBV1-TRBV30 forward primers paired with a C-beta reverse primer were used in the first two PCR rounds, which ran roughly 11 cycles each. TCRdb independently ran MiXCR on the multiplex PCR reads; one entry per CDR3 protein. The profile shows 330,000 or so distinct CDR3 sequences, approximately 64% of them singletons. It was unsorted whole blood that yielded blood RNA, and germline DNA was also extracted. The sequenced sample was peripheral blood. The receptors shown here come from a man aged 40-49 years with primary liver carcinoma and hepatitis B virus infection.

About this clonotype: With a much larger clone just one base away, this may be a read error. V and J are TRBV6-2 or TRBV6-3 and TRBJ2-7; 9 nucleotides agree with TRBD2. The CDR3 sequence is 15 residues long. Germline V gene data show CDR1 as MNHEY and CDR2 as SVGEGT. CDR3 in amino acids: CACSYSPSGDYEQYF. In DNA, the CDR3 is TGTGCCTGCAGTTACTCCCCTAGCGGGGACTACGAGCAGTACTTC.

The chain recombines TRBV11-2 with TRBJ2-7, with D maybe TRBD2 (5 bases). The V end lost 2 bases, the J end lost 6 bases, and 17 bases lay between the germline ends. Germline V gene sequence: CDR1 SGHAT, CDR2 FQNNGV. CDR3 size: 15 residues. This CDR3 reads CASSLLGAEVFEQYF. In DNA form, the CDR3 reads TGTGCCAGCAGCTTATTGGGAGCAGAGGTTTTCGAGCAGTACTTC.

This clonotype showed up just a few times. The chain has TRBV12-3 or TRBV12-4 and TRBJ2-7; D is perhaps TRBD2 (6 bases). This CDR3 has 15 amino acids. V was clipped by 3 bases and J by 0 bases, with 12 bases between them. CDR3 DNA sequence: TGTGCCAGCAGTTTTTCGTCGGAGGGCTCCTACGAGCAGTACTTC. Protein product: CASSFSSEGSYEQYF.

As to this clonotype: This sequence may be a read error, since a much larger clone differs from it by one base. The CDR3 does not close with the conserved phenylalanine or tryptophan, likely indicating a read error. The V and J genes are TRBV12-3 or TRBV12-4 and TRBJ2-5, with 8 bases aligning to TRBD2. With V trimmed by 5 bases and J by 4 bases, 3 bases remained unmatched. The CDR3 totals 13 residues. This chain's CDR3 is CASSPAGGETQYS. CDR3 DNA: TGTGCCAGCAGTCCCGCGGGGGGAGAGACCCAGTACTCC.

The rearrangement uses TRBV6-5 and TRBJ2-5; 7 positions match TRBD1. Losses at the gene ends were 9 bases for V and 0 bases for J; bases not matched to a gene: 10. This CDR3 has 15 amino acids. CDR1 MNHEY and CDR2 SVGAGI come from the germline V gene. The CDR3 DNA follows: TGTGCCAGTAATTACTCGACAGGGTACCAAGAGACCCAGTACTTC. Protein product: CASNYSTGYQETQYF.

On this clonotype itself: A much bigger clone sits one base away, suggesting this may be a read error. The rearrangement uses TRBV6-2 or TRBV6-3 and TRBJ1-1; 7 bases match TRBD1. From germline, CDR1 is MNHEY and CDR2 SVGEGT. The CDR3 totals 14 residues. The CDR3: CAISLTGLNTEAFF. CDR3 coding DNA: TGTGCCATCAGTCTGACAGGGTTGAACACTGAAGCTTTCTTT.

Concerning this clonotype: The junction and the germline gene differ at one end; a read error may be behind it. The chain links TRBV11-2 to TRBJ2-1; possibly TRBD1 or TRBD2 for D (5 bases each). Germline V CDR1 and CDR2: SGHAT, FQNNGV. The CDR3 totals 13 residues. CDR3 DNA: TGTGCTAGCAGCTTAATCGGGGCTATTGAGCAGTTCTTC. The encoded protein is CASSLIGAIEQFF.

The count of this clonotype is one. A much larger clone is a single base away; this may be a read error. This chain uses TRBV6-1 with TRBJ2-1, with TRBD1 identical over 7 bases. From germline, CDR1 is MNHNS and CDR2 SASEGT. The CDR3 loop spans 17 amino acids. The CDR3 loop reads CGSSALVGRGSYNEQFF. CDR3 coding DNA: TGTGGCAGCAGTGCCTTGGTGGGCAGGGGGTCCTACAATGAGCAGTTCTTC.

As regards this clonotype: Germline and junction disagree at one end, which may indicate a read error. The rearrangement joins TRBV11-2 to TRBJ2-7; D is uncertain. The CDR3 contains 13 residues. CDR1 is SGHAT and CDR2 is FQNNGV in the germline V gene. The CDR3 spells CASSLDSPYEQCF. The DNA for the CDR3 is TGTGCCAGCAGCTTAGATTCACCCTATGAGCAGTGCTTC.

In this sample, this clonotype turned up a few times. The chain's CDR3 is CASSLARQGAEKLFF. DNA for the CDR3: TGTGCCAGCAGCTTAGCGCGGCAGGGGGCGGAAAAACTGTTTTTT. The chain is built from TRBV7-9 and TRBJ1-4; TRBD1 agrees at 8 bases. CDR3 size: 15 residues. From germline, CDR1 is SEHNR and CDR2 FQNEAQ (reference sequence). V lost 0 bases to trimming and J lost 8 bases; unmatched junction nucleotides: 5. Complete variable domain (other parts from reference TRBV7-9 and TRBJ1-4): DTGVSQNPRHKITKRGQNVTFRCDPISEHNRLYWYRQTLGQGPEFLTYFQNEAQLEKSRLLSDRFSAERPKGSFSTLEIQRTEQGDSAMYLCASSLARQGAEKLFFGSGTQLSVL.

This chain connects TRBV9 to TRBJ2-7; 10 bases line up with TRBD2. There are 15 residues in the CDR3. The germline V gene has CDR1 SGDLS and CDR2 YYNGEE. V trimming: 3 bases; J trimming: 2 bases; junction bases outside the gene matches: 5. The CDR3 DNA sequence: TGTGCCAGCAGCGCCGGACTAGCGGAGACCTACGAGCAGTACTTC. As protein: CASSAGLAETYEQYF. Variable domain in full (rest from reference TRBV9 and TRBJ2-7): DSGVTQTPKHLITATGQRVTLRCSPRSGDLSVYWYQQSLDQGLQFLIQYYNGEERAKGNILERFSAQQFPDLHSELNLSSLELGDSALYFCASSAGLAETYEQYFGPGTRLTVT.

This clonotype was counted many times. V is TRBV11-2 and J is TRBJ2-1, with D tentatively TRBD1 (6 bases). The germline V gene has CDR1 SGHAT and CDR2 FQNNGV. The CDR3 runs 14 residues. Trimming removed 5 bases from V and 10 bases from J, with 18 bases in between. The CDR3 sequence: CASSLRPQGREQFF. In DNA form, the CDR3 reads TGTGCCAGCAGCCTCCGCCCTCAGGGGCGGGAGCAGTTCTTC.

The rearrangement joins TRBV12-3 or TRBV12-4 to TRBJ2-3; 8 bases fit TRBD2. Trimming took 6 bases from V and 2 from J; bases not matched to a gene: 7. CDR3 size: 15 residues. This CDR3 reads CASSLGLVATDTQYF. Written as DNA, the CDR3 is TGTGCCAGCAGCCTGGGACTAGTGGCCACAGATACGCAGTATTTT.

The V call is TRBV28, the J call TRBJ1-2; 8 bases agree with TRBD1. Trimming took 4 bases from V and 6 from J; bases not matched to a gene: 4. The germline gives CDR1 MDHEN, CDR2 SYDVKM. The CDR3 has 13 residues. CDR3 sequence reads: CASSSHRGDGYTF. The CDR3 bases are TGTGCCAGCAGTTCGCACAGGGGGGATGGCTACACCTTC.

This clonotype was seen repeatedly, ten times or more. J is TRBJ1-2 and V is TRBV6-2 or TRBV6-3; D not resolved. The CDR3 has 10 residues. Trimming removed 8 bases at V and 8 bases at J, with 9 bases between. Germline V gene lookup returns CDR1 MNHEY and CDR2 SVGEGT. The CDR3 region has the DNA TGTGCCAGCGGTCAAGAGGGCTACACCTTC. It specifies CASGQEGYTF.

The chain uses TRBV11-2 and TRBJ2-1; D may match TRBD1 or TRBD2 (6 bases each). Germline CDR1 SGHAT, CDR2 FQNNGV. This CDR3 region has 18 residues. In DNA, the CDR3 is TGTACTAGCAGCTCGTTCTCCGGGGGCGAGAGCTCCTACAATGAGCAGTTCTTC. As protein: CTSSSFSGGESSYNEQFF.

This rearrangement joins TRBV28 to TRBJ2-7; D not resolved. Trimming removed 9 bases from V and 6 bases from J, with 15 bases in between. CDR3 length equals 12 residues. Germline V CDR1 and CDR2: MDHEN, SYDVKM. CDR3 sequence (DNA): TGTGCCAGTAGTCCCTACGATCGCGAGCAGTACTTC. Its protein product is CASSPYDREQYF. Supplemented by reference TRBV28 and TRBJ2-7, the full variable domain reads DVKVTQSSRYLVKRTGEKVFLECVQDMDHENMFWYRQDPGLGLRLIYFSYDVKMKEKGDIPEGYSVSREKKERFSLILESASTNQTSMYLCASSPYDREQYFGPGTRLTVT.

CDR3 sequence (DNA): TGCGCCAGCAGCCAAGAGTCTAGCGGGGTGACCTACAATGAGCAGTTCTTC. This gives the protein CASSQESSGVTYNEQFF. The chain carries TRBV4-3 and TRBJ2-1; 9 bases align to TRBD2. Trimming removed 0 bases from V and 2 bases from J; junction bases left unmatched: 5. CDR1 and CDR2 from the germline V gene are LGHNA and YSLEER. This CDR3 region has 17 residues.

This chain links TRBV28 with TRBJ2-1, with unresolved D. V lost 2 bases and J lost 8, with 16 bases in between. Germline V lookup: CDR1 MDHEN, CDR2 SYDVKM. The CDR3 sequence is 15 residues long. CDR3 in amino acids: CASSLGQSSWDEQFF. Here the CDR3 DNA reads TGTGCCAGCAGTTTAGGGCAGTCCTCGTGGGATGAGCAGTTCTTC.

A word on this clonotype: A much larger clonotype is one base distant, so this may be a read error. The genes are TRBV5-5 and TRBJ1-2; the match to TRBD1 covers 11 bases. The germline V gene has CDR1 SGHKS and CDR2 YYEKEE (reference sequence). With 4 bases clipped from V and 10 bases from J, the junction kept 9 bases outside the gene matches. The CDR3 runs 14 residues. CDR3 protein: CASSPRTGGHDYTF. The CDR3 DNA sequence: TGTGCCAGCAGCCCGAGGACAGGGGGCCACGACTACACCTTC.